This TCR beta chain was sequenced during a study of T cell repertoires in cytomegalovirus infection. Study at large: Carrying CMV and the relevant HLA type showed in public TCR beta signatures.

This clonotype has ten or more counts. As yet, its antigen is unknown. TCRdb called the reads again in MiXCR, with one record for every CDR3 protein. Among approximately 240,000 distinct CDR3 sequences listed, about 12% were seen once. Whole-study findings and limits: The study found HLA-C-restricted CMV-specific TCR beta clonotypes dominating the ex vivo response. CMV carriers having the relevant HLA were flagged by cumulative public TCR beta family frequency.

Germline V CDR1 and CDR2: SGHVS, FQNEAQ. This CDR3 contains 12 residues. Deletions cut 1 base from V and 4 bases from J, with 5 bases between. The source material was PBMCs. The V call is TRBV7-8, the J call TRBJ2-7; the D is unclear. The clonotype comes from a human donor in good health (CMV status not recorded). Some clones in this sample may be carry-over from other donors' samples. The CDR3 sequence: CASSLDTYEQYF. CDR3 coding DNA: TGTGCCAGCAGCTTAGATACGTACGAGCAGTACTTC.